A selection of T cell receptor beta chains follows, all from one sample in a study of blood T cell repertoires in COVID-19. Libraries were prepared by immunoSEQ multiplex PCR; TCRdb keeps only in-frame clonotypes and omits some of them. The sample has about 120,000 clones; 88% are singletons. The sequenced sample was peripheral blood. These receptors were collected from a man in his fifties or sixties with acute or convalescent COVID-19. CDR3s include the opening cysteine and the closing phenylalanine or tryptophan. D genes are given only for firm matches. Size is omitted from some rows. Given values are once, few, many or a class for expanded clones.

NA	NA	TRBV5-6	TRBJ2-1	CASSYFNEQFF	TGTGCCAGCAGCTACTTCAATGAGCAGTTCTTC
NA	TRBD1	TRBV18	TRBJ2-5	CASSPVIRTGLDRETQYF	TGTGCCAGCTCACCAGTAATCCGGACAGGCCTGGATCGGGAGACCCAGTACTTC
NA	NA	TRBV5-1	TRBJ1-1	CASSAGSINTEAFF	TGCGCCAGCAGCGCGGGGTCTATCAACACTGAAGCTTTCTTT
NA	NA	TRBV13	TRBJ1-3	CASSEGGAAGNTIYF	TGTGCCAGCAGCGAAGGAGGGGCCGCTGGAAACACCATATATTTT
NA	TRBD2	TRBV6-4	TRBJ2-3	CASSDLASGVTDTQYF	TGTGCCAGCAGTGACTTAGCTAGCGGGGTCACAGATACGCAGTATTTT
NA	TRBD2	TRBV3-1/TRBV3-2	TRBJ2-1	CASGLAGGNNEQFF	TGTGCCAGCGGATTAGCGGGGGGAAACAATGAGCAGTTCTTC
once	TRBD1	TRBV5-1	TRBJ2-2	CASSLKGQAATGELFF	TGCGCCAGCAGCTTGAAGGGACAGGCGGCCACCGGGGAGCTGTTTTTT
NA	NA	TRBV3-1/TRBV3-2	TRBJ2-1	CASSQDEGGSPRSQFF	TGTGCCAGCAGCCAAGATGAGGGTGGGTCGCCCCGGAGCCAGTTCTTC
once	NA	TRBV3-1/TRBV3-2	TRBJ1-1	CASSQVATEAFF	TGTGCCAGCAGCCAAGTGGCCACTGAAGCTTTCTTT
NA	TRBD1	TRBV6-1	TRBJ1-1	CASSEPYETGEAFF	TGTGCCAGCAGTGAACCATACGAGACAGGGGAAGCTTTCTTT
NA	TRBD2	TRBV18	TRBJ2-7	CASSPFSAGTSGYEQYF	TGTGCCAGCTCACCATTTTCGGCCGGGACTAGCGGCTACGAGCAGTACTTC
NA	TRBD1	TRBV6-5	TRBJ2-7	CASRFEDRAGEQYF	TGTGCCAGCAGATTCGAGGACAGGGCCGGCGAGCAGTACTTC
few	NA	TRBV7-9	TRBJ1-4	CASSQIPQGVEKLFF	TGTGCCAGCAGCCAAATCCCACAGGGTGTTGAAAAACTGTTTTTT
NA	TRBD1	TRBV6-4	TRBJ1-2	CASSDSAGGHYGYTF	TGTGCCAGCAGTGACTCAGCAGGGGGGCACTATGGCTACACCTTC
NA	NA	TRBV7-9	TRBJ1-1	CASSRSSEAFF	TGTGCCAGCAGCCGCTCCAGTGAAGCTTTCTTT
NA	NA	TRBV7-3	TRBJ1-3	CASSPQGSGNTIYF	TGTGCCAGCAGCCCCCAGGGGTCTGGAAACACCATATATTTT
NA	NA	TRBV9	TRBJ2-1	CASKLDTSSYNEQFF	TGTGCCAGCAAGTTGGACACCAGCTCCTACAATGAGCAGTTCTTC
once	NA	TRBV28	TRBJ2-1	CASARSYNEQFF	TGTGCCAGCGCGCGCTCCTACAATGAGCAGTTCTTC
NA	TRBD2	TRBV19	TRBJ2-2	CASRLAGTGELFF	TGTGCCAGTAGACTAGCGGGCACCGGGGAGCTGTTTTTT
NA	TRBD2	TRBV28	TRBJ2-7	CASSLPTSGTYEQYF	TGTGCCAGCAGCCTCCCGACTAGCGGGACCTACGAGCAGTACTTC
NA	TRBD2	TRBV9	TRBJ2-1	CASSARLAGGQNEQFF	TGTGCCAGCAGCGCACGACTAGCGGGAGGGCAAAATGAGCAGTTCTTC
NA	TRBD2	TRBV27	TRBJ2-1	CASSATGTSGIASEQFF	TGTGCCAGCAGTGCTACCGGGACTAGCGGGATCGCCAGTGAGCAGTTCTTC
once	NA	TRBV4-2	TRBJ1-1	CASSQVEANTEAFF	TGTGCCAGCAGCCAAGTTGAGGCTAACACTGAAGCTTTCTTT
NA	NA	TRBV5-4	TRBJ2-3	CASSLGTVGTDTQYF	TGTGCCAGCAGCTTGGGGACAGTTGGCACAGATACGCAGTATTTT
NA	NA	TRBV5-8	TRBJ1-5	CASSLGTRASQPQHF	TGTGCCAGCAGCTTGGGGACACGGGCGTCTCAGCCCCAGCATTTT
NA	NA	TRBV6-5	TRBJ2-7	CASSYLAQAYEQYF	TGTGCCAGCAGTTACTTAGCGCAGGCCTACGAGCAGTACTTC
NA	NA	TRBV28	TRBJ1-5	CASRPDSRNQPQHF	TGTGCCAGCAGACCGGACAGTCGCAATCAGCCCCAGCATTTT
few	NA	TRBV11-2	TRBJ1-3	CASSLDLTGNGNTIYF	TGTGCCAGCAGCTTAGATCTAACAGGGAATGGAAACACCATATATTTT
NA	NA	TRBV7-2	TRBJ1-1	CASSSRQSTEAFF	TGTGCCAGCAGCTCCCGACAGAGCACTGAAGCTTTCTTT
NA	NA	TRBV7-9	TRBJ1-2	CASSLRGTSGGYTF	TGTGCCAGCAGCTTACGGGGAACCTCGGGCGGCTACACCTTC
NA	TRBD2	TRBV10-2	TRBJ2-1	CASTGLAGRSSYNEQFF	TGCGCCAGCACCGGACTAGCGGGACGAAGCTCCTACAATGAGCAGTTCTTC
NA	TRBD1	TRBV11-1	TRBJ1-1	CASRHSGGGTEAFF	TGTGCCAGCCGACACTCAGGGGGCGGCACTGAAGCTTTCTTT
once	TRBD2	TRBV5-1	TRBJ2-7	CASSREGLFYEQYF	TGCGCCAGCAGCCGGGAGGGCCTTTTCTACGAGCAGTACTTC
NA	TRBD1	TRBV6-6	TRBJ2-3	CASSYSRQGVTDTQYF	TGTGCCAGCAGTTACTCGAGACAGGGGGTCACAGATACGCAGTATTTT
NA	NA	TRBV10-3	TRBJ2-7	CAISAIGGREQYF	TGTGCCATCAGCGCCATTGGGGGCCGCGAGCAGTACTTC
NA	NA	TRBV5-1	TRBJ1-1	CASSLVGTRGTEAFF	TGCGCCAGCAGCTTGGTGGGCACCCGGGGGACTGAAGCTTTCTTT
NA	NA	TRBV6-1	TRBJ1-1	CASSEGITGTEAFF	TGTGCCAGCAGTGAGGGGATTACAGGGACTGAAGCTTTCTTT
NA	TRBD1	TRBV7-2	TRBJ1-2	CASSLGQFYGYTF	TGTGCCAGCAGCTTGGGACAGTTCTATGGCTACACCTTC
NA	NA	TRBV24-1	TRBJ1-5	CATSDPVTGNQPQHF	TGTGCCACCAGTGACCCCGTTACAGGGAATCAGCCCCAGCATTTT
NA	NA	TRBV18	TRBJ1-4	CASSPGEGTNEKLFF	TGTGCCAGCTCACCCGGGGAGGGAACTAATGAAAAACTGTTTTTT